Below, 20 T cell receptor beta chains from the same sample are listed, as sequenced in a study of blood T cells in healthy people across ages. Combining a sample-barcoded 5' primer with a J-beta primer mix, a second PCR ran for roughly 6 to 12 cycles. TCRdb re-called the 5' RACE reads with MiXCR, one entry per CDR3 protein. The sample holds 500,000 to 650,000 distinct CDR3 sequences; around a quarter are singletons and the top ten take over 3.5%. These same records also appear under a second study, on T cells of mothers and their children.

The material sequenced was blood. These receptor sequences come from a boy aged 2-15 years in good health.

This clonotype was observed at least ten times. The rearrangement links TRBV20-1 to TRBJ2-5; D unresolved. The ends were cut back, 3 bases at V and 4 bases at J, with 12 bases in the middle. The CDR3 totals 13 residues. Germline V CDR1 and CDR2: DFQATT, SNEGSKA (reference sequence). CDR3 DNA sequence: TGCAGTGCTAGTAAACTTTCCAGAGAGACCCAGTACTTC. Protein: CSASKLSRETQYF.

About this clonotype itself: The junction and the germline gene differ at one end; a read error may be behind it. The chain carries TRBV12-3 or TRBV12-4 and TRBJ1-5; TRBD1 aligns across 10 bases. The CDR3 is 16 amino acids. Here the CDR3 DNA reads TGTGCGAGCAGTTTTCAAGGGACAGGGGGCAATCAGCCCCAGCATTTT. It specifies CASSFQGTGGNQPQHF.

The rearrangement joins TRBV7-3 to TRBJ2-5; D is possibly TRBD1 or TRBD2 (5 bases each). The better agreement between TRBJ2-1 and the DNA end casts doubt on the J call. The CDR3 consists of 16 residues. The germline V gene has CDR1 SGHTA and CDR2 FQGTGA. The CDR3 region has the DNA TGTGCCAGCAGCATCAACGCCGGGACGGCCGAAAATGAGCAGTTCTTC. Translation: CASSINAGTAENEQFF.

In this sample, this clonotype turned up many times. The chain combines TRBV11-2 with TRBJ2-5, with D tentatively TRBD1 (6 bases). CDR1 SGHAT and CDR2 FQNNGV come from the germline V gene. Trimming removed 2 bases at V and 0 bases at J, with 10 bases between. This CDR3 is 15 amino acids long. CDR3: CASSLRTAYQETQYF. The DNA of the CDR3 is TGTGCCAGCAGCTTAAGGACAGCGTACCAAGAGACCCAGTACTTC.

This clonotype was seen only a few times. The chain combines TRBV4-3 with TRBJ2-7; no clear D gene. Trimming left V 0 bases short and J 2 bases short, with 14 bases between. CDR1 LGHNA and CDR2 YSLEER come from the germline V gene. CDR3 length: 16 amino acids. The CDR3 DNA follows: TGCGCCAGCAGCCAAGATAGATCCCATCCAGCCTACGAGCAGTACTTC. Translated, it gives CASSQDRSHPAYEQYF.

This clonotype showed up just a few times. V gene TRBV20-1 combines with J gene TRBJ2-7, with D uncertain. CDR3 size: 12 residues. Germline CDR1 and CDR2: DFQATT and SNEGSKA (reference sequence). V lost 5 bases to trimming and J lost 6 bases, with 14 bases between them. DNA of the CDR3: TGCAGTGCTCTTCCTCTGGTTGCCGAGCAGTACTTC. Its translation is CSALPLVAEQYF.

Written as DNA, the CDR3 is TGTGCCTGGAGTCGAACCAAGGGTCTTAATGAAAAACTGTTTTTT. Translated: CAWSRTKGLNEKLFF. V and J are TRBV30 and TRBJ1-4, with D unclear. Trimming took off 2 bases at V and 4 bases at J, with 14 bases between the two ends. Germline CDR1 and CDR2: GTSNPN and SVGIG (reference sequence). CDR3 length: 15 amino acids.

This clonotype came up a few times. The CDR3 DNA reads as TGTGCCAGCTCACCACTGAGCTCCTCCTACGAGCAGTACTTC. This gives the protein CASSPLSSSYEQYF. This chain uses TRBV18 with TRBJ2-7; D ambiguous. Trimming took off 1 base at V and 0 bases at J, with 7 bases between the two ends. This CDR3 spans 14 amino acids. Germline V gene lookup returns CDR1 KGHSH and CDR2 LQKENI.

The CDR3 DNA reads as TGTGCCAGCAGTGTTTTGGACAGGGCCACTGAAGCTTTCTTT. It codes for CASSVLDRATEAFF. This sequence joins TRBV25-1 and TRBJ1-1; 8 bases agree with TRBD1. CDR1 and CDR2 from the germline V gene are MGHDK and SYGVNS. The CDR3 extends over 14 amino acids. Trimming removed 4 bases from V and 4 bases from J; junction bases left unmatched: 5.

The chain couples TRBV24-1 to TRBJ2-1; TRBD2 matches at 11 bases. J was trimmed by 7 bases and V by 3 bases; bases with no gene match: 4. Germline loops: CDR1 KGHDR, CDR2 SFDVKD. CDR3 length equals 15 residues. CDR3 coding DNA: TGTGCCACCAGTGATCCTAGCGGGGGGAGGAATGAGCAGTTCTTC. It yields the protein CATSDPSGGRNEQFF.

The chain recombines TRBV20-1 with TRBJ2-1; 7 bases are shared with TRBD2. Germline V gene lookup returns CDR1 DFQATT and CDR2 SNEGSKA (reference sequence). The CDR3 is made up of 14 amino acids. Trimming cost V 0 bases and J 7 bases; bases outside gene matches: 6. CDR3 bases: TGCAGTGCTAGAGATCGGGAGGCGGGGAATGAGCAGTTCTTC. It encodes CSARDREAGNEQFF.

CDR3 nucleotides: TGTGCCAGCAGCAAGACAGGGGGCAATGAGCAGTTCTTC. Encoded protein: CASSKTGGNEQFF. The genes are TRBV7-7 and TRBJ2-1, with 9 bases identical to TRBD1. V gave up 5 bases and J gave up 6 bases; unmatched junction bases: 2. CDR3 length equals 13 residues. CDR1 SSHAT and CDR2 FNYEAQ come from the germline V gene (reference sequence).

This rearrangement joins TRBV4-1 to TRBJ2-2; D ambiguous. The CDR3 is 17 amino acids. V was trimmed by 0 bases and J by 0 bases, leaving 11 bases between them. Per germline, CDR1 MGHRA and CDR2 YSYEKL. The DNA of the CDR3 is TGCGCCAGCAGCCAAGATCGTATCCAGGCGAACACCGGGGAGCTGTTTTTT. Protein product: CASSQDRIQANTGELFF.

This clonotype showed up many times. The chain uses TRBV29-1 and TRBJ1-2; TRBD1 matches 10 bases. Trimming at V came to 3 bases and at J to 7 bases, leaving 2 bases not matched to a gene. This CDR3 contains 12 residues. In germline, CDR1 is SQVTM, CDR2 ANQGSEA. The CDR3 protein is CSVDGTGVGYTF. The CDR3 region has the DNA TGCAGCGTTGATGGGACAGGGGTTGGCTACACCTTC.

This clonotype has only a few counts. CDR3 nucleotide sequence: TGTGCTAGTGGTTTGGGCTATAGCAATCAGCCCCAGCATTTT. Amino acids: CASGLGYSNQPQHF. The chain uses TRBV12-5 and TRBJ1-5; D is unclear. The V end lost 1 base, the J end lost 0 bases, and 4 bases lay between the germline ends. Germline loops: CDR1 LGHNT, CDR2 FRNRAP. This CDR3 spans 14 amino acids.

The gene calls are TRBV18 and TRBJ2-5; either TRBD1 or TRBD2 may fit D (5 bases each). Matching the DNA end better, TRBJ2-1 makes the J call doubtful. The CDR3 totals 15 residues. Looked up from germline, CDR1 is KGHSH and CDR2 is LQKENI. The CDR3 here is CASSPSRDRLNEQFF. The CDR3 bases are TGTGCCAGCTCACCATCGAGGGACCGGCTCAATGAGCAGTTCTTC.

This clonotype has more than one count but fewer than ten. The chain recombines TRBV30 with TRBJ1-6; D not certain. This CDR3 spans 13 amino acids. CDR1 and CDR2 (germline): GTSNPN, SVGIG (reference sequence). V lost 0 bases, J lost 12 bases, and 12 bases lay in between. This CDR3 is CAWSVGSGLPLHF. The CDR3 nucleotides are TGTGCCTGGAGTGTAGGTTCCGGTTTACCCCTCCACTTT.

The chain recombines TRBV29-1 with TRBJ1-1; TRBD1 agrees at 7 bases. Losses at the gene ends were 5 bases for V and 3 bases for J; bases not matched to a gene: 9. The germline CDR1 and CDR2 sequences are SQVTM and ANQGSEA. The CDR3 covers 14 residues. The CDR3 DNA is TGCAGCGTTAGGTCGACAGGGTTTGACACTGAAGCTTTCTTT. This encodes CSVRSTGFDTEAFF.

This clonotype was found a few times. The chain couples TRBV14 to TRBJ2-3; 10 nucleotides line up with TRBD2. The CDR3 totals 14 residues. The V gene end was trimmed by 2 bases and the J gene end by 4 bases; junction bases not matched to a gene: 0. Germline lookup yields CDR1 SGHDN and CDR2 FVKESK. CDR3 amino acids: CASSQLAGADTQYF. The CDR3 nucleotides read TGTGCCAGCAGCCAACTAGCGGGGGCAGATACGCAGTATTTT.

V gene TRBV11-3 combines with J gene TRBJ2-2; 9 positions agree with TRBD1. CDR3 length: 15 residues. Per the germline V gene, CDR1 is SGHNT and CDR2 is YENEEA. V gave up 4 bases and J gave up 6 bases; unmatched junction bases: 6. CDR3 sequence reads: CASSYDRGASGELFF. In DNA, the CDR3 is TGTGCCAGCAGCTACGACAGGGGGGCGTCCGGGGAGCTGTTTTTT. Together with reference TRBV11-3 and TRBJ2-2, the CDR3 gives the full variable domain: EAGVVQSPRYKIIEKKQPVAFWCNPISGHNTLYWYLQNLGQGPELLIRYENEEAVDDSQLPKDRFSAERLKGVDSTLKIQPAELGDSAVYLCASSYDRGASGELFFGEGSRLTVL.